The 6 T cell receptor beta chains below were found in one sample sequenced in a study of blood T cell repertoires in COVID-19. The data were produced by immunoSEQ multiplex PCR, yet TCRdb's version contains in-frame clones alone and is incomplete. The sample lists roughly 200,000 clones, around 80% occurring once. The sequenced sample was peripheral blood. The receptor set was obtained from a man aged 55 to 70 with acute or convalescent COVID-19.

The chain links TRBV2 to TRBJ1-2, with TRBD1 identical over 7 bases. This CDR3 is 16 amino acids long. Germline loops: CDR1 SNHLY, CDR2 FYNNEI. The ends lost 6 bases at V and 1 base at J; junction bases unmatched: 11. The chain's CDR3 is CASRGRGGTINYGYTF. DNA of the CDR3: TGTGCCAGCAGGGGTAGAGGGGGCACAATTAACTATGGCTACACCTTC.

The rearrangement links TRBV7-3 to TRBJ2-5; TRBD1 agrees at 7 bases. This CDR3 region has 15 residues. V gave up 0 bases and J gave up 5 bases; unmatched junction bases: 6. CDR1 is SGHTA and CDR2 is FQGTGA in the germline V gene. In DNA form, the CDR3 reads TGTGCCAGCAGCTTAACGACAGGGCCCGGGGAGACCCAGTACTTC. Protein: CASSLTTGPGETQYF.

The sample holds many counts of this clone. Other nucleotide sequences from this sample produce the same CDR3. This rearrangement joins TRBV5-4 to TRBJ1-1; 7 bases match TRBD1. The CDR3 contains 14 residues. The V segment lost 4 bases and the J segment 2 bases; nucleotides outside the gene matches: 5. CDR1 SGHNT and CDR2 YYREEE come from the germline V gene (reference sequence). The CDR3, as DNA: TGTGCCAGCAGCCCGACAGGGACCAACACTGAAGCTTTCTTT. Amino acid sequence: CASSPTGTNTEAFF.

The gene calls are TRBV19 and TRBJ1-5; D possibly corresponds to TRBD1 (6 bases). Looked up from germline, CDR1 is LNHDA and CDR2 is SQIVND (reference sequence). The CDR3 spans 16 residues. The V and J ends lost 6 bases and 3 bases respectively, with 18 bases between them. The CDR3 reads CASRSRTGTNNQPQHF. The DNA for the CDR3 is TGTGCCAGTAGATCCCGTACAGGGACTAACAATCAGCCCCAGCATTTT. The entire variable domain, with the rest obtained from reference TRBV19 and TRBJ1-5, is as follows: DGGITQSPKYLFRKEGQNVTLSCEQNLNHDAMYWYRQDPGQGLRLIYYSQIVNDFQKGDIAEGYSVSREKKESFPLTVTSAQKNPTAFYLCASRSRTGTNNQPQHFGDGTRLSIL.

V and J are TRBV13 and TRBJ2-1, with 10 bases that match TRBD2. Germline CDR1 PRHDT, CDR2 FYEKMQ (reference sequence). The trim removed 1 base at V and 4 bases at J, leaving 1 base unmatched. The CDR3 extends over 15 amino acids. In DNA, the CDR3 is TGTGCCAGCAGCTTAGTACTAGCGGGGTACAATGAGCAGTTCTTC. Its protein product is CASSLVLAGYNEQFF.

V gene TRBV9 combines with J gene TRBJ2-1, with 8 nucleotides matching TRBD2. Trimming cost V 4 bases and J 0 bases; bases outside gene matches: 3. This CDR3 region has 15 residues. The germline CDR1 and CDR2 sequences are SGDLS and YYNGEE. The CDR3 nucleotides read TGTGCCAGCAGCCCTCGGGAGGGCTCCTACAATGAGCAGTTCTTC. Amino acids: CASSPREGSYNEQFF.